A single sample is the source of the 19 T cell receptor beta chains below, sequenced in a study of blood T cell repertoires in COVID-19. The assay was immunoSEQ multiplex PCR, and TCRdb's table has in-frame clones only and misses some. The sample holds about 150,000 clones; 84% are singletons and the top ten take about 7.7%. The specimen was PBMCs or T cells enriched from blood (not recorded which). Receptors were obtained from a man aged 50-60 years who had recovered from COVID-19.

The V and J genes are TRBV27 and TRBJ1-1, with D perhaps matching TRBD1 (6 bases). The CDR3 contains 12 residues. The ends were cut back, 3 bases at V and 8 bases at J, with 10 bases in the middle. Per the germline V gene, CDR1 is MNHEY and CDR2 is SMNVEV (reference sequence). The CDR3 is CASSFGQGEAFF. As DNA, the CDR3 is TGTGCCAGCAGTTTCGGTCAGGGGGAAGCTTTCTTT.

The chain joins TRBV3-1 (or the pseudogene TRBV3-2) to TRBJ1-6; perhaps TRBD1 as D (5 bases). Germline CDR1 is LGHDT and CDR2 is YNNKEL (reference sequence). This CDR3 has 13 residues. V shed 4 bases and J shed 9 bases, with 10 bases lying between them. In nucleotides, the CDR3 is TGTGCCAGCAGCCTAGGGGTTGTTTCACCCCTCCACTTT. Translation: CASSLGVVSPLHF.

The chain uses TRBV7-3 and TRBJ2-1; weak D call: TRBD2 (6 bases). V lost 1 base, J lost 9 bases, and 16 bases lay in between. From germline, CDR1 is SGHTA and CDR2 FQGTGA. There are 15 residues in the CDR3. In nucleotides, the CDR3 is TGTGCCAGCAGCTTAAATGTGGCGGGGCCGGCTGAGCAGTTCTTC. Translation gives CASSLNVAGPAEQFF.

The gene calls are TRBV12-5 and TRBJ2-1, with 10 positions matching TRBD2. This CDR3 has 15 amino acids. CDR1 LGHNT and CDR2 FRNRAP come from the germline V gene. The V and J ends lost 6 bases and 3 bases, in that order; junction bases with no gene match: 5. Here the CDR3 reads CASGQLAGNYNEQFF. In DNA, the CDR3 is TGTGCTAGTGGACAACTAGCGGGGAACTACAATGAGCAGTTCTTC.

The rearrangement links TRBV7-2 to TRBJ1-6; weak D call: TRBD1 (6 bases). Trimming took 0 bases from V and 8 from J, leaving 14 bases between them. Germline CDR1 SGHTA, CDR2 FQGNSA. The CDR3 has 16 amino acids. The CDR3 nucleotides read TGTGCCAGCAGCTTAGCATCGGCAGGGGCCGATTCACCCCTCCACTTT. It specifies CASSLASAGADSPLHF.

The chain uses TRBV7-9 and TRBJ2-7, with no clear D. V was shortened by 4 bases and J by 5 bases, with 6 bases between the two germline ends. Germline CDR1 SEHNR, CDR2 FQNEAQ (reference sequence). The CDR3 is 11 amino acids. The CDR3 DNA is TGTGCCAGCAGCTCCTTCGACGAGCAGTACTTC. Translated, it gives CASSSFDEQYF.

V is TRBV7-9 and J is TRBJ2-7, with D maybe TRBD2 (6 bases). Germline assignment: CDR1 SEHNR and CDR2 FQNEAQ (reference sequence). This CDR3 is 16 amino acids long. Trimming took off 4 bases at V and 3 bases at J, with 19 bases between the two ends. As DNA, the CDR3 is TGTGCCAGCAGCTCACGTACCCGGGACTCTTACTACGAGCAGTACTTC. Encoded protein: CASSSRTRDSYYEQYF.

Only a few counts were recorded for this clone. The chain couples TRBV11-2 to TRBJ2-1, with 11 bases fitting TRBD2. Germline values: CDR1 SGHAT, CDR2 FQNNGV. Germline trimming cut 6 bases from V and 10 bases from J; bases unmatched to any gene: 17. CDR3 length equals 17 residues. The CDR3 is CASRSIPRTSGGGEQFF. DNA for the CDR3: TGTGCCAGCAGATCGATCCCACGAACTAGCGGGGGTGGGGAGCAGTTCTTC. Full variable domain (rest looked up from reference TRBV11-2 and TRBJ2-1): EAGVAQSPRYKIIEKRQSVAFWCNPISGHATLYWYQQILGQGPKLLIQFQNNGVVDDSQLPKDRFSAERLKGVDSTLKIQPAKLEDSAVYLCASRSIPRTSGGGEQFFGPGTRLTVL.

This clone was detected a few times. This chain joins TRBV6-2 or TRBV6-3 and TRBJ2-3; possibly TRBD2 for D (6 bases). CDR1 is MNHEY, CDR2 SVGEGT, per germline. The length of the CDR3 is 15 residues. The V gene lost 2 bases and the J gene lost 0 bases, with 9 bases spanning the gap. The CDR3 DNA reads as TGTGCCAGCAGTTACGGGGGAGGAAGCACAGATACGCAGTATTTT. It specifies CASSYGGGSTDTQYF.

This clone was detected once. V gene TRBV7-3 combines with J gene TRBJ1-6; 8 positions agree with TRBD1. The germline V gene has CDR1 SGHTA and CDR2 FQGTGA. The ends lost 2 bases at V and 9 bases at J; junction bases unmatched: 6. This CDR3 contains 15 residues. The CDR3 DNA follows: TGTGCCAGCAGCTTATCGGCAGGGGGCAGTTCACCCCTCCACTTT. It translates to CASSLSAGGSSPLHF.

V gene TRBV20-1 combines with J gene TRBJ2-1, with no clear D. V was pared by 0 bases and J by 11 bases, with 8 bases between. CDR3 length: 11 residues. Germline CDR1 and CDR2: DFQATT and SNEGSKA (reference sequence). The CDR3 nucleotides are TGCAGTGCTAGAGATTTCCCCAAGCAGTTCTTC. Protein product: CSARDFPKQFF.

The J gene is TRBJ1-1, the V gene TRBV18, with 7 bases lining up with TRBD1. The CDR3 extends over 16 amino acids. Germline V gives CDR1 KGHSH, CDR2 LQKENI. Unmatched junction bases numbered 4, after V lost 0 bases and J lost 0 bases. CDR3 DNA sequence: TGTGCCAGCTCACCACCGATGGGACAGTTGAACACTGAAGCTTTCTTT. As protein: CASSPPMGQLNTEAFF.

The count of this clone is one. This chain links TRBV2 with TRBJ1-6; no clear D. The CDR3 spans 15 residues. The germline CDR1 and CDR2 sequences are SNHLY and FYNNEI. The V end was cut by 6 bases, the J end by 5 bases, with 14 bases between. CDR3 nucleotide sequence: TGTGCCAGCAGCCCGCTAGAGGGAGATAATTCACCCCTCCACTTT. The encoded protein is CASSPLEGDNSPLHF.

The genes are TRBV19 and TRBJ2-3, with TRBD1 identical over 9 bases. J gave up 4 bases and V 6 bases, and 5 bases lay outside the gene matches. Germline lookup yields CDR1 LNHDA and CDR2 SQIVND (reference sequence). This CDR3 contains 14 residues. The CDR3 DNA sequence: TGTGCCAGTAGGGACAGGGGTCGTCCAGATACGCAGTATTTT. It specifies CASRDRGRPDTQYF.

V is TRBV3-1 (or the pseudogene TRBV3-2) and J is TRBJ1-3; D gene uncertain. Looked up from germline, CDR1 is LGHDT and CDR2 is YNNKEL (reference sequence). The CDR3 is made up of 13 amino acids. Trimming stripped 4 bases from V and 7 bases from J, with 11 bases between. The DNA of the CDR3 is TGTGCCAGCAGCCGGGAGGTTCCCAACACCATATATTTT. This codes for CASSREVPNTIYF.

Notes on this clone: The germline gene is not matched at one end of the junction; a read error may be the cause. The chain carries TRBV7-9 and TRBJ2-5; D unclear. This CDR3 region has 10 residues. Germline lookup yields CDR1 SEHNR and CDR2 FQNEAQ (reference sequence). CDR3: CASGQKTQYF. The CDR3 DNA reads as TGTGCCAGCGGCCAAAAGACCCAGTACTTC.

V is TRBV7-9 and J is TRBJ1-3; TRBD1 might be the D (6 bases). The CDR3 loop spans 16 amino acids. V gave up 0 bases and J gave up 0 bases, with 9 bases separating them. Germline assignment: CDR1 SEHNR and CDR2 FQNEAQ (reference sequence). CDR3: CASSLARGGSGNTIYF. CDR3 nucleotides: TGTGCCAGCAGCTTAGCGCGAGGGGGCTCTGGAAACACCATATATTTT.

The V and J genes are TRBV3-1 (or the pseudogene TRBV3-2) and TRBJ2-7; 8 nucleotides agree with TRBD2. V shed 4 bases and J 2 bases; nucleotides not matched to a gene: 4. The germline V gene encodes CDR1 LGHDT and CDR2 YNNKEL (reference sequence). The CDR3 runs 14 residues. Here the CDR3 DNA reads TGTGCCAGCAGCCGGGGTAGCGGGACCTACGAGCAGTACTTC. Encoded protein: CASSRGSGTYEQYF.

V usage is TRBV19 and J usage is TRBJ1-6; no clear D. V lost 4 bases to trimming and J lost 1 base, with 14 bases between them. The CDR3 is 17 amino acids. Germline V CDR1 and CDR2: LNHDA, SQIVND (reference sequence). This CDR3 is CASSTQSYGSYNSPLHF. In DNA, the CDR3 is TGTGCCAGTAGTACCCAAAGTTACGGGTCCTATAATTCACCCCTCCACTTT.